This TCR beta chain appears in the sequencing data of a study of radiation and T cells in renal cell carcinoma. The time point here: blood 4 weeks post-SBRT, at nephrectomy. Specified treatment: 15 Gy SBRT to primary tumor, nephrectomy 4 weeks later. Nephrectomy followed 15 Gy stereotactic body radiation by 4 weeks. After SBRT, blood was collected at 2 and 4 weeks, plus baseline. Clear cell pathology was present in this patient's renal cell carcinoma. Study-level results: In blood, top tumor clones expanded by 2 weeks, shrinking by 4.

Germline CDR1 MNHEY, CDR2 SMNVEV (reference sequence). Losses at the gene ends were 5 bases for V and 8 bases for J; bases not matched to a gene: 11. The CDR3 is made up of 14 amino acids. Notes on this clone: Its antigen is undetermined.

The protocol was immunoSEQ multiplex PCR, while the TCRdb copy is restricted to in-frame clones and leaves out a portion. The sample includes over 60,000 clones, approximately 82% of them seen just once. The chain has TRBV27 and TRBJ1-2; 7 bases agree with TRBD1. The sequence came from an older woman with renal cell carcinoma. The sequences come from blood, collected from a patient whose treatment included radiotherapy and nephrectomy. The CDR3 region has the DNA TGTGCCAGCAGTCCAACAGGGGAAGGAGGGGGCTACACCTTC. This translates into CASSPTGEGGGYTF.